A single sample gave rise to the 22 T cell receptor beta chains below, sequenced in a study of shared clonotypes between healthy human individuals. Profiled with immunoSEQ multiplex PCR; TCRdb holds only in-frame clones, not every one. The sample contains approximately 840,000 clones, about 96% of which appear only once. It was CD45RO-negative cells, positively selected for CCR7, that made up naive CD8 cells, with terminally differentiated effector memory CD45RA+ cells excluded. The material sequenced was naive CD8+ T cells sorted from blood. The receptor set was obtained from a young man in good health.

Here the CDR3 DNA reads TGTGCCAGCAGCTTACAAGCGGGAGCTGGTGGGGCTTCAGATACGCAGTATTTT. Protein sequence: CASSLQAGAGGASDTQYF. This chain connects TRBV13 to TRBJ2-3, with 8 bases aligning to TRBD2. Per germline, CDR1 PRHDT and CDR2 FYEKMQ (reference sequence). The CDR3 runs 18 residues. Trimming at V came to 2 bases and at J to 4 bases, leaving 14 bases not matched to a gene.

V usage is TRBV5-6 and J usage is TRBJ2-4, with 7 bases aligning to TRBD1. Trimming took 1 base from V and 2 from J; bases not matched to a gene: 6. The CDR3 spans 16 residues. CDR1 is SGHDT, CDR2 YYEEEE, per germline. As DNA, the CDR3 is TGTGCCAGCAGCTTGTCAGGGGGATCACCCAAAAACATTCAGTACTTC. Amino acid sequence: CASSLSGGSPKNIQYF.

The chain recombines TRBV7-9 with TRBJ2-3; no definite D call. This CDR3 is 13 amino acids long. Trimming took off 6 bases at V and 10 bases at J, with 17 bases between the two ends. Germline CDR1 and CDR2: SEHNR and FQNEAQ (reference sequence). The CDR3 bases are TGTGCCAGCAGTCCCCCGCTTGGTGGTCCGCAGTATTTT. It translates to CASSPPLGGPQYF.

The chain uses TRBV6-1 and TRBJ1-5; D not resolved. The V gene lost 3 bases and the J gene lost 6 bases, with 3 bases spanning the gap. Germline values: CDR1 MNHNS, CDR2 SASEGT. This CDR3 region has 11 residues. The chain's CDR3 is CASSDGQPQHF. In DNA form, the CDR3 reads TGTGCCAGCAGTGATGGTCAGCCCCAGCATTTT.

The chain employs TRBV4-3 and TRBJ2-2; 9 positions agree with TRBD1. The germline gives CDR1 LGHNA, CDR2 YSLEER. This CDR3 contains 16 residues. Trimming removed 1 base from V and 6 bases from J; junction bases left unmatched: 6. For the CDR3, the DNA is TGCGCCAGCAGCCAAGGGACAGGGGTATTAGCCGGGGAGCTGTTTTTT. Amino acids: CASSQGTGVLAGELFF.

J is TRBJ2-7 and V is TRBV28; 11 nucleotides align to TRBD1. The CDR3 covers 15 residues. CDR1 and CDR2 (germline): MDHEN, SYDVKM. With V trimmed by 5 bases and J by 3 bases, 6 bases remained unmatched. CDR3 region: CASSDRDRGVYEQYF. The CDR3 nucleotides read TGTGCCAGCAGTGACCGGGACAGGGGGGTCTACGAGCAGTACTTC.

The genes are TRBV2 and TRBJ2-7; D not resolved. From germline, CDR1 is SNHLY and CDR2 FYNNEI. V dropped 8 bases and J dropped 6 bases, with 11 bases sitting between them. The CDR3 has 11 amino acids. The CDR3, as DNA: TGTGCCAGCTTGGGAATGGGCGAGCAGTACTTC. Translated: CASLGMGEQYF. Looking up the rest from reference TRBV2 and TRBJ2-7 gives the full variable domain: EPEVTQTPSHQVTQMGQEVILRCVPISNHLYFYWYRQILGQKVEFLVSFYNNEISEKSEIFDDQFSVERPDGSNFTLKIRSTKLEDSAMYFCASLGMGEQYFGPGTRLTVT.

This clone has a single count. The chain has TRBV10-3 and TRBJ1-1; weak D call: TRBD1 (6 bases). In germline, CDR1 is ENHRY, CDR2 SYGVKD. The CDR3 loop spans 12 amino acids. With 8 bases removed from V and 1 base from J, the gap between germline ends came to 8 bases. The CDR3 DNA reads TGTGCCATCCAAGGGGGGAACACTGAAGCTTTCTTT. Translating it yields CAIQGGNTEAFF.

This sequence joins TRBV4-1 and TRBJ1-4; a weak D match, TRBD1 (5 bases). Trimming shortened V by 1 base and J by 7 bases, and 10 bases separated the two germline ends. The germline CDR1 and CDR2 sequences are MGHRA and YSYEKL. This CDR3 is built from 14 residues. CDR3 in DNA: TGCGCCAGCAGCCAAGTCAATGGGGCTGAAAAACTGTTTTTT. Protein: CASSQVNGAEKLFF.

This clone was observed a single time. The chain has TRBV5-1 and TRBJ2-7, with 8 bases aligning to TRBD1. The V and J ends lost 2 bases and 7 bases, in that order; junction bases with no gene match: 11. In germline, CDR1 is SGHRS, CDR2 YFSETQ. CDR3 size: 15 residues. CDR3 DNA: TGCGCCAGCAGCTTTTCGGCAGGGGGCACGAGGGAGCAGTACTTC. Protein sequence: CASSFSAGGTREQYF.

The chain uses TRBV7-2 and TRBJ2-7, with D perhaps assigned TRBD1 or TRBD2 (5 bases each). V was clipped by 5 bases and J by 2 bases, with 16 bases between them. This CDR3 is 15 amino acids long. Germline CDR1 is SGHTA and CDR2 is FQGNSA. This CDR3 reads CASSQHGTYPYEQYF. The DNA for the CDR3 is TGTGCCAGCAGCCAGCATGGGACGTATCCCTACGAGCAGTACTTC. Full variable domain (remainder filled in from reference TRBV7-2 and TRBJ2-7): GAGVSQSPSNKVTEKGKDVELRCDPISGHTALYWYRQSLGQGLEFLIYFQGNSAPDKSGLPSDRFSAERTGGSVSTLTIQRTQQEDSAVYLCASSQHGTYPYEQYFGPGTRLTVT.

The chain combines TRBV29-1 with TRBJ2-3, with TRBD2 matching 11 bases. The CDR3 is 22 residues long. Trimming removed 5 bases from V and 4 bases from J; junction bases left unmatched: 29. In germline, CDR1 is SQVTM, CDR2 ANQGSEA. The CDR3 protein is CSVQGVILTSGRELTLADTQYF. CDR3 coding DNA: TGCAGCGTTCAAGGCGTTATCCTTACTAGCGGGAGAGAACTCACCCTAGCAGATACGCAGTATTTT.

The gene calls are TRBV4-3 and TRBJ2-2; D could derive from TRBD1 or TRBD2 (5 bases each). This CDR3 has 14 amino acids. V was shortened by 3 bases and J by 5 bases, with 10 bases between the two germline ends. Germline V gene sequence: CDR1 LGHNA, CDR2 YSLEER. CDR3 DNA sequence: TGCGCCAGCAGCCAGGGGGTAGCTACCGGGGAGCTGTTTTTT. This gives the protein CASSQGVATGELFF.

On this clone: This sample also contains other DNA sequences that code for the same CDR3. The rearrangement joins TRBV29-1 to TRBJ2-1, with TRBD2 matching 8 bases. The CDR3 covers 16 residues. Trimming took 1 base from V and 2 from J; bases not matched to a gene: 7. CDR1 is SQVTM and CDR2 is ANQGSEA in the germline V gene. The CDR3 DNA reads TGCAGCGTTGAAGGCGGGCTAGCGGGCACCTACAATGAGCAGTTCTTC. Translation: CSVEGGLAGTYNEQFF.

In the case of this clone: Other DNA sequences within the sample encode an identical CDR3. The rearrangement uses TRBV6-1 and TRBJ2-1, with a tentative D call TRBD1 (6 bases). CDR3 length: 14 amino acids. V dropped 3 bases and J dropped 0 bases, with 6 bases sitting between them. Germline lookup yields CDR1 MNHNS and CDR2 SASEGT. The CDR3 region is CASSDRGSYNEQFF. DNA for the CDR3: TGTGCCAGCAGTGACAGGGGCTCCTACAATGAGCAGTTCTTC.

The V and J genes are TRBV27 and TRBJ2-3; possible D gene TRBD2, 6 bases. Germline CDR1 reads MNHEY; CDR2 reads SMNVEV (reference sequence). V lost 2 bases, J lost 3 bases, and 15 bases lay in between. The CDR3 is 16 amino acids. The CDR3: CASSLAGTPTTDTQYF. For the CDR3, the DNA is TGTGCCAGCAGTTTAGCCGGGACTCCCACTACAGATACGCAGTATTTT.

This chain links TRBV25-1 with TRBJ2-2, with D unclear. CDR3 length: 15 amino acids. Trimming shortened V by 1 base and J by 5 bases, and 11 bases separated the two germline ends. Germline-derived CDR1 and CDR2 are MGHDK and SYGVNS. The CDR3 is CASSESGGWTGELFF. In DNA, the CDR3 is TGTGCCAGCAGTGAATCAGGCGGTTGGACCGGGGAGCTGTTTTTT.

The V gene is TRBV14, the J gene TRBJ1-2, with D hard to call. Germline V CDR1 and CDR2: SGHDN, FVKESK. The CDR3 length is 15 residues. V was cut by 1 base and J by 5 bases, with 14 bases left in between. CDR3 nucleotides: TGTGCCAGCAGCCAAGTGGGGTCCGAGTTTTATGGCTACACCTTC. It yields the protein CASSQVGSEFYGYTF. Based on the CDR3 plus reference TRBV14 and TRBJ1-2, the full variable domain is EAGVTQFPSHSVIEKGQTVTLRCDPISGHDNLYWYRRVMGKEIKFLLHFVKESKQDESGMPNNRFLAERTGGTYSTLKVQPAELEDSGVYFCASSQVGSEFYGYTFGSGTRLTVV.

The rearrangement uses TRBV5-5 and TRBJ2-7, with unresolved D. The CDR3 covers 12 residues. Germline V gives CDR1 SGHKS, CDR2 YYEKEE (reference sequence). V lost 4 bases to trimming and J lost 9 bases, with 14 bases between them. For the CDR3, the DNA is TGTGCCAGCAGCCAAGACCCGAGACCGCAGTACTTC. It specifies CASSQDPRPQYF.

The count of this clone is one. The chain employs TRBV29-1 and TRBJ2-1; TRBD2 agrees at 8 bases. The germline CDR1 and CDR2 sequences are SQVTM and ANQGSEA. This CDR3 region has 14 residues. Losses at the gene ends were 3 bases for V and 5 bases for J; bases not matched to a gene: 6. This CDR3 is CSVEYLAGHNEQFF. For the CDR3, the DNA is TGCAGCGTTGAGTATTTAGCGGGACACAATGAGCAGTTCTTC.

The chain carries TRBV6-6 and TRBJ2-7; D uncertain. V was trimmed by 5 bases and J by 4 bases, leaving 21 bases between them. The CDR3 is 16 residues long. Germline V gene lookup returns CDR1 MNHNY and CDR2 SVGAGI (reference sequence). CDR3 bases: TGTGCCAGCAGTCCGCCGTTCGGTTCGGCCAAGTACGAGCAGTACTTC. Protein sequence: CASSPPFGSAKYEQYF.

This clone appeared a single time. This chain joins TRBV7-8 and TRBJ2-1, with unresolved D. In germline, CDR1 is SGHVS, CDR2 FQNEAQ. This CDR3 region has 14 residues. V lost 1 base and J lost 6, with 10 bases in between. CDR3 nucleotides: TGTGCCAGCAGCTTAGTTGGGTCGGGCAATGAGCAGTTCTTC. Amino acid sequence: CASSLVGSGNEQFF.